This TCR beta chain was captured in a study of control samples from healthy donors and cancer patients (dated by TCRdb to the early 2020s). Regarding this clone: What antigen it recognizes has not been identified. Base qualities are not provided; no much larger clone lies one nucleotide away.

As encoded in the germline V gene, CDR1 is KGHSH while CDR2 is LQKENI. From the cysteine through the phenylalanine, the CDR3 covers 17 amino acids. The retained sequence is limited to the CDR3, 51 bases, with the frame set at the first base. V trim: 4 bases; J trim: 0 bases; unmatched bases: 7. To prepare the library, the immunoSEQ multiplex PCR assay was applied. TCRdb took this table from immuneACCESS and kept in-frame rearrangements with V and J called. Such tables lack part of the clones; where checked against another copy, unresolved V genes explain under half of the gap, and the rest is unexplained. The table for this sample lists about 92,000 clones; roughly four fifths of them were counted only once. Around 10% of the sample comes from the top ten.

The TCR comes from a woman aged 60-75 years in good health. The sequenced material came from blood. The rearrangement combines TRBV18 with TRBJ1-3; TRBD1 agrees with 9 junctional bases. At the DNA level, the sequence is TGTGCCAGCTCACAATCCGGGACAGGGAACTCTGGAAACACCATATATTTT. This is translated as CASSQSGTGNSGNTIYF.